This T cell receptor (beta chain) was obtained from a study of CD8+ T cells in alopecia areata. Study-wide points: Affected scalp, especially in alopecia totalis/universalis, had a higher clonality than normal scalp did. Many expanded lesional clones stayed in scalp and blood while on tofacitinib. Sharing of TCR sequences between patients (possibly for HLA-related reasons) was less clear than in mice.

The V gene's germline CDR1 is SNHLY and CDR2 FYNNEI. The CDR3 consists of 14 residues. Trimming took 7 bases from V and 2 from J; bases not matched to a gene: 4. Worth noting for this clone: Its antigen is as yet unknown.

After isolation, RNA underwent reverse transcription to generate cDNA as the sequencing template. Clones were sequenced by immunoSEQ multiplex PCR, and TCRdb holds only the in-frame ones, with some missing. The profile covers 90,000 to 150,000 clones, with 53% appearing a single time and about 0.5% taken by the ten largest. Treatment of the sample: oral pan-JAK inhibitor, 5-10 mg twice daily. The investigators collected lesional scalp punch biopsies and peripheral blood from alopecia areata patients. This material consisted of CD4+ T cells sorted from blood, taken at week 4, from a patient treated with tofacitinib. This clonotype was obtained from a human donor with alopecia areata. The chain links TRBV2 to TRBJ2-7, with 11 bases matching TRBD1. CDR3 nucleotides: TGTGCCAGCAATCCGGGACAGGGGGCCTACGAGCAGTACTTC. Protein product: CASNPGQGAYEQYF.